This is a list of T cell receptor beta chains from one sample in a study of neurological immune-mediated disorders. TCRdb independently ran MiXCR on the 5' RACE reads; one entry per CDR3 protein. The top ten clones hold approximately 5.7% of a sample with roughly 36,000 distinct CDR3 sequences, 7% to 8.5% of them seen once. The specimen was CD4+ T cells from blood. These receptors all stem from a man aged 45-60 years in good health. CDR3s include the opening cysteine and the closing phenylalanine or tryptophan. Each record gives: clone size, D gene, J gene, V gene, CDR3 DNA, CDR3 protein. D genes are given only for firm matches. Size is stated for part of the rows, as once, few or many counts, or as a class when the clone is expanded.

size: many
D: -
J: TRBJ1-2
V: TRBV7-8
DNA: TGTGCCAGCAGCCCCTCCGAGGGGGTACAATATGGCTACACCTTC
CDR3: CASSPSEGVQYGYTF

size: many
D: TRBD2
J: TRBJ2-2
V: TRBV12-3/TRBV12-4
DNA: TGTGCCAGCAGTCTGACTAGCGGGAGTGCCACCGGGGAGCTGTTTTTT
CDR3: CASSLTSGSATGELFF

size: many
D: -
J: TRBJ2-2
V: TRBV3-1
DNA: TGTGCCAGCAGCTCGGACCCGGGGGGCGGAAACACCGGGGAGCTGTTTTTT
CDR3: CASSSDPGGGNTGELFF

size: many
D: -
J: TRBJ2-7
V: TRBV20-1
DNA: TGCAGTGCTGCAGGGTCCGAGCAGTACTTC
CDR3: CSAAGSEQYF

size: many
D: -
J: TRBJ2-1
V: TRBV20-1
DNA: TGCAGTGCTAGAGGTCGGGGGAATGAGCAGTTCTTC
CDR3: CSARGRGNEQFF

size: many
D: -
J: TRBJ1-5
V: TRBV20-1
DNA: TGCAGTGCTAGACAGGGGAATCAGCCCCAGCATTTT
CDR3: CSARQGNQPQHF

size: few
D: -
J: TRBJ2-2
V: TRBV7-9
DNA: TGTGCCAGCAGCTTAGGGGCCGGGGAGCTGTTTTTT
CDR3: CASSLGAGELFF

size: many
D: -
J: TRBJ2-5
V: TRBV25-1
DNA: TGTGCCAGCAGTTGGGGGTGGGGAGAGACCCAGTACTTC
CDR3: CASSWGWGETQYF

size: -
D: TRBD2
J: TRBJ2-7
V: TRBV20-1
DNA: TGCAGTGCTAGGCCCCTAGCGGGAGTCCACGAGCAGTACTTC
CDR3: CSARPLAGVHEQYF

size: few
D: -
J: TRBJ2-7
V: TRBV4-2
DNA: TGTGCCAGCAGCCAAGATCTTCAGCGGGTAGGCTCCTACGAGCAGTACTTC
CDR3: CASSQDLQRVGSYEQYF

size: -
D: -
J: TRBJ2-1
V: TRBV10-3
DNA: TGTGCCACCGGGGAGGGGGCCAATAACAATGAGCAGTTCTTC
CDR3: CATGEGANNNEQFF

size: medium-sized
D: -
J: TRBJ2-5
V: TRBV10-3
DNA: TGTGCCATCTCTGAGGGCCAAGAGACCCAGTACTTC
CDR3: CAISEGQETQYF

size: -
D: -
J: TRBJ2-7
V: TRBV4-2
DNA: TGTGCCAGCAGCCCAGGCCAGGTACCCTACGAGCAGTACTTC
CDR3: CASSPGQVPYEQYF

size: many
D: -
J: TRBJ1-5
V: TRBV12-3/TRBV12-4
DNA: TGTGCCAGCAGTTTCGACAGCCACAATCAGCCCCAGCATTTT
CDR3: CASSFDSHNQPQHF

size: many
D: -
J: TRBJ2-2
V: TRBV11-1
DNA: TGTGCCAGCAGCCCACGTTGGACCGGGGAGCTGTTTTTT
CDR3: CASSPRWTGELFF

size: many
D: -
J: TRBJ2-1
V: TRBV5-1
DNA: TGCGCCAGCAGCTTAGAGGGACGAAGAAATGAGCAGTTCTTC
CDR3: CASSLEGRRNEQFF

size: many
D: -
J: TRBJ1-1
V: TRBV29-1
DNA: TGCAGCGTTAAATTGCAGGCGAACACTGAAGCTTTCTTT
CDR3: CSVKLQANTEAFF

size: many
D: -
J: TRBJ2-3
V: TRBV7-6
DNA: TGTGCCAGTATGAATACAGATACGCAGTATTTT
CDR3: CASMNTDTQYF

size: many
D: -
J: TRBJ1-2
V: TRBV5-1
DNA: TGCGCCACCGGGACGGGGGGCAACTATGGCTACACCTTC
CDR3: CATGTGGNYGYTF

size: many
D: TRBD1
J: TRBJ1-4
V: TRBV5-1
DNA: TGCGCCAGCAGCTTGGCGGGACAGGGAAATGAAAAACTGTTTTTT
CDR3: CASSLAGQGNEKLFF

size: many
D: TRBD1
J: TRBJ2-2
V: TRBV24-1
DNA: TGTGCCACCAGTGTCACGCCGGGACAGGGCACCGGGGAGCTGTTTTTT
CDR3: CATSVTPGQGTGELFF

size: many
D: TRBD2
J: TRBJ2-7
V: TRBV20-1
DNA: TGCAGTGCCAACCAGCCTAGCGGGAGGAACTACGAGCAGTACTTC
CDR3: CSANQPSGRNYEQYF

size: many
D: -
J: TRBJ2-1
V: TRBV6-2/TRBV6-3
DNA: TGTGCCAGCAGGACAGAGAACAATGAGCAGTTCTTC
CDR3: CASRTENNEQFF

size: many
D: -
J: TRBJ2-2
V: TRBV20-1
DNA: TGCAGTGCTAGAGATCTCGGGGGACCCGGGAACACCGGGGAGCTGTTTTTT
CDR3: CSARDLGGPGNTGELFF

size: many
D: -
J: TRBJ2-5
V: TRBV4-1
DNA: TGCGCCTCAAGCCAAGGGGAGTCCCGGGGCTTGGGAGAGACCCAGTACTTC
CDR3: CASSQGESRGLGETQYF

size: many
D: -
J: TRBJ2-7
V: TRBV28
DNA: TGTGCCAGCAGTTCAGGACGGCAGTACTTC
CDR3: CASSSGRQYF

size: many
D: -
J: TRBJ2-7
V: TRBV4-2
DNA: TGTGCCAGCAGCCTCCCCCTGGCAGGGAAAGGGTACGAGCAGTACTTC
CDR3: CASSLPLAGKGYEQYF

size: many
D: -
J: TRBJ1-2
V: TRBV12-3/TRBV12-4
DNA: TGTGCCAGCACCCCCTGGCAGACCAACTATGGCTACACCTTC
CDR3: CASTPWQTNYGYTF

size: many
D: -
J: TRBJ1-1
V: TRBV7-8
DNA: TGTGCCAGCAGCTTATCCACTATCATGAACACTGAAGCTTTCTTT
CDR3: CASSLSTIMNTEAFF

size: many
D: -
J: TRBJ2-1
V: TRBV20-1
DNA: TGCAGTGCTAGAGGGAACCCGGGACAGTTCTTC
CDR3: CSARGNPGQFF

size: few
D: -
J: TRBJ2-5
V: TRBV4-1
DNA: TGCGCCAGCAGCCAAGATCCTCGGCCGAGAGGGGCCCAGTACTTC
CDR3: CASSQDPRPRGAQYF

size: many
D: TRBD2
J: TRBJ2-7
V: TRBV3-1
DNA: TGTGCCAGCAGCCAGGCGACTAGCGGGACCTACGAGCAGTACTTC
CDR3: CASSQATSGTYEQYF

size: many
D: -
J: TRBJ2-1
V: TRBV7-2
DNA: TGTGCCAGCAGCCCGAATAGCGGAGCCTCCTACAATGAGCAGTTCTTC
CDR3: CASSPNSGASYNEQFF

size: many
D: TRBD1
J: TRBJ1-6
V: TRBV10-3
DNA: TGTGCCATCAGTGAGGCCCCGGGACAGGGTAATTCACCCCTCCACTTT
CDR3: CAISEAPGQGNSPLHF

size: many
D: TRBD2
J: TRBJ2-3
V: TRBV6-2/TRBV6-3
DNA: TGTGCCAGCAGTTACTCATCAGCGGGGGGCACAGATACGCAGTATTTT
CDR3: CASSYSSAGGTDTQYF

size: many
D: -
J: TRBJ2-1
V: TRBV5-4
DNA: TGTGCCAGCAGCTTGGGAGCCGGGACTGGGTTCTCCTACAATGAGCAGTTCTTC
CDR3: CASSLGAGTGFSYNEQFF

size: many
D: TRBD2
J: TRBJ2-5
V: TRBV11-2
DNA: TGTGCCAGCGGCGTGACTAGCGGCCTCCAAGAGACCCAGTACTTC
CDR3: CASGVTSGLQETQYF

size: medium-sized
D: -
J: TRBJ2-7
V: TRBV10-3
DNA: TGTGCCATCATGGGCACTAGCTACGAGCAGTACTTC
CDR3: CAIMGTSYEQYF